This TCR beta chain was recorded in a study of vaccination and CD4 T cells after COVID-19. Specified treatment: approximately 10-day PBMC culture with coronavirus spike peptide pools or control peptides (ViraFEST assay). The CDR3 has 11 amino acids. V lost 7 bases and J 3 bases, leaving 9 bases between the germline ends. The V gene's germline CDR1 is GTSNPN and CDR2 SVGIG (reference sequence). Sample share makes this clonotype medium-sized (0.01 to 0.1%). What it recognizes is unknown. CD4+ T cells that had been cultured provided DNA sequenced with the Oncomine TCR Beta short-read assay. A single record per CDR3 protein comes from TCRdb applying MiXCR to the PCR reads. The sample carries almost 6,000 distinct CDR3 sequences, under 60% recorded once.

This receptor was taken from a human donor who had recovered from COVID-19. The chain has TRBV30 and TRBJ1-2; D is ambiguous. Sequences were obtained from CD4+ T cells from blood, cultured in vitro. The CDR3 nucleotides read TGTGCCTACCACGGCCACTATGGCTACACCTTC. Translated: CAYHGHYGYTF.